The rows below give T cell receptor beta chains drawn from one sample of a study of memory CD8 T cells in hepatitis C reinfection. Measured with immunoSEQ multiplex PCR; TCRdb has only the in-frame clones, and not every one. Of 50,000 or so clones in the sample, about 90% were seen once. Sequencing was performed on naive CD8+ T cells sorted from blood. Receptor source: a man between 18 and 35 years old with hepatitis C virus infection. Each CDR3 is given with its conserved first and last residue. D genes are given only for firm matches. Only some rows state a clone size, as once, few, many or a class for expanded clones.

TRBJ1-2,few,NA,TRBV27,TGTGCCAGCAGTCTCGGACAGAACTATGGCTACACCTTC,CASSLGQNYGYTF
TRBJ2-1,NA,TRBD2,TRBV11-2,TGTGCCAGCAGCTTGGCAGCGGGGGGGTACAATGAGCAGTTCTTC,CASSLAAGGYNEQFF
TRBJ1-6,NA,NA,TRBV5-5,TGTGCCAGCACCGTGTCGCCGGGGGGGTCCTATAATTCACCCCTCCACTTT,CASTVSPGGSYNSPLHF
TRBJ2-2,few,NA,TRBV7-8,TGTGCCAGCAGCTCCCTACAGGGAGGGTCCGGGGAGCTGTTTTTT,CASSSLQGGSGELFF
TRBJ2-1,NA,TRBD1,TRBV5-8,TGTGCCAGCAGCTTGGCCGGGACAGTACTTTACAATGAGCAGTTCTTC,CASSLAGTVLYNEQFF
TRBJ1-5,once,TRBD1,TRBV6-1,TGTGCCAGCAGTCAAAACAGGGGTCCCAATCAGCCCCAGCATTTT,CASSQNRGPNQPQHF
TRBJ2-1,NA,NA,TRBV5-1,TGCGCCAGCAGCTTGTGGGGGGACAGCCCGGGGGATGAGCAGTTCTTC,CASSLWGDSPGDEQFF
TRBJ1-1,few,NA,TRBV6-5,TGTGCCAGCAGTTACACGGGGAGAGGGAACACTGAAGCTTTCTTT,CASSYTGRGNTEAFF
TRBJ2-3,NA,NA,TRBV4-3,TGCGCCAGCAGCCAAGATCAGGAAGATACGCAGTATTTT,CASSQDQEDTQYF
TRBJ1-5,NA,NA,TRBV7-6,TGTGCCAGCAGCTTAAACCCGCCGGACACGTATAGCAATCAGCCCCAGCATTTT,CASSLNPPDTYSNQPQHF
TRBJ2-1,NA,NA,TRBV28,TGTGCCAGCAGCAGAGGACTTGACAATGAGCAGTTCTTC,CASSRGLDNEQFF
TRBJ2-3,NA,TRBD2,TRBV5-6,TGTGCCAGCAGAATGGCGGGGGGGGGTACAGATACGCAGTATTTT,CASRMAGGGTDTQYF
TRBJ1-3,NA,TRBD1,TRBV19,TGTGCCAGTAGGAGATCGACAGGGTCTGGAAACACCATATATTTT,CASRRSTGSGNTIYF
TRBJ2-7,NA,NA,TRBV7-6,TGTGCCAGCAGCTCCGGGCGGGCCGAGCAGTACTTC,CASSSGRAEQYF
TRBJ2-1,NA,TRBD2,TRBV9,TGTGCCAGCGAGGGGACTAGCGGGGGGTCAGCCAATGAGCAGTTCTTC,CASEGTSGGSANEQFF
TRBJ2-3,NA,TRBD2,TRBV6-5,TGTGCCAGCAGTAGCGGGGGGGCTAGCACAGATACGCAGTATTTT,CASSSGGASTDTQYF
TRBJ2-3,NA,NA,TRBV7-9,TGTGCCAGCAGCTTAGCGAGGGCTGGGGGGGATACGCAGTATTTT,CASSLARAGGDTQYF
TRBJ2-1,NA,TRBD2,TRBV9,TGTGCCAGCGGAGCGGGAGGCTCGGTTGATGAGCAGTTCTTC,CASGAGGSVDEQFF
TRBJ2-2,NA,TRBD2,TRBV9,TGTGCCAGCACCTCTAGCGGGGGGGATGCCGGGGAGCTGTTTTTT,CASTSSGGDAGELFF
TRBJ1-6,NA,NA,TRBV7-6,TGTGCCAGCAGCTTAGGGGGCAGCTCACCCCTCCACTTT,CASSLGGSSPLHF
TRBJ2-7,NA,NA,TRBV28,TGTGCCAGCAGACCAGCCGGCCAGGTCTCCTACGAGCAGTACTTC,CASRPAGQVSYEQYF
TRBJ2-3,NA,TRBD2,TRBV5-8,TGTGCCAGCAGCCTCGGACTAGCGGGAGGGCTCTACACAGATACGCAGTATTTT,CASSLGLAGGLYTDTQYF
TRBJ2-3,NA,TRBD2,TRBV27,TGTGCCAGCAGTTCAAGGACTAGCGGGGAGTCAGATACGCAGTATTTT,CASSSRTSGESDTQYF
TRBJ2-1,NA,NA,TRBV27,TGTGCCAGCACCTCGTCCCATGAGCAGTTCTTC,CASTSSHEQFF
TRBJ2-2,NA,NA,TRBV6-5,TGTGCCAGCAGTCCCCCCTCACGTAGCACCGGGGAGCTGTTTTTT,CASSPPSRSTGELFF
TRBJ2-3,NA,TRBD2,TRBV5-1,TGCGCCAGCAGCTTTTATGCGGGAGACACAGATACGCAGTATTTT,CASSFYAGDTDTQYF
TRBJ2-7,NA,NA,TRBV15,TGTGCCACCAGCAGAGGCATGGGGACTTACCACGAGCAGTACTTC,CATSRGMGTYHEQYF
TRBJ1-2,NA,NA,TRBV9,TGTGCCAGCAGCGTAGCTGGGGGGGCGGGCTATGGCTACACCTTC,CASSVAGGAGYGYTF
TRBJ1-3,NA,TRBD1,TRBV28,TGTGCCAGCAGTTGGACAGGGGATGGAAACACCATATATTTT,CASSWTGDGNTIYF
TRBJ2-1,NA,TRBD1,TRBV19,TGTGCCAGTAGTATTAAGTCGGTGGGACAGATCTACAATGAGCAGTTCTTC,CASSIKSVGQIYNEQFF
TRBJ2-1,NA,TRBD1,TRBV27,TGTGCCAGCAGTTTCAGGACAGGGGGTTACAATGAGCAGTTCTTC,CASSFRTGGYNEQFF
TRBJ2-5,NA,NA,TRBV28,TGTGCCAGCAGTTTACAGGGACAAGAGACCCAGTACTTC,CASSLQGQETQYF
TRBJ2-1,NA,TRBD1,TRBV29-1,TGCAGCGTTGAAGACTGGACAGGGGGGGTTAACTACAATGAGCAGTTCTTC,CSVEDWTGGVNYNEQFF
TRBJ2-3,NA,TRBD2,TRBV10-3,TGTGCCATCAGTGAGCACCGGATAGCGGGGGGCACAGATACGCAGTATTTT,CAISEHRIAGGTDTQYF
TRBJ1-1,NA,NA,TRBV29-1,TGCAGCGTTGACGGGGGGCCTGAAGCTTTCTTT,CSVDGGPEAFF
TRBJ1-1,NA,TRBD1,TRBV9,TGTGCCAGCAGCTCCGGACAGGGCACTGAAGCTTTCTTT,CASSSGQGTEAFF
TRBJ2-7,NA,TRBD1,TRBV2,TGTGCCAGCAGTGGGGGGACAGACGAGGACTACGAGCAGTACTTC,CASSGGTDEDYEQYF
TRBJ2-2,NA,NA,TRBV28,TGTGCCAGCAGTTTATTGCCCGGCGGGGAGCTGTTTTTT,CASSLLPGGELFF
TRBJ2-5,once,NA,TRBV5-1,TGCGCCAGCAGCTTGCTGGTCCAGGGGTTTAGGGAGCAGTACTTC,CASSLLVQGFREQYF
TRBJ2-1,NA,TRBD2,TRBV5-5,TGTGCCAGCAGCTTTGGGACTAGCGGGAGTGGGAATGAGCAGTTCTTC,CASSFGTSGSGNEQFF
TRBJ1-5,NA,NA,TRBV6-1,TGTGCCAGCGACGGCGGTAATAGCAATCAGCCCCAGCATTTT,CASDGGNSNQPQHF
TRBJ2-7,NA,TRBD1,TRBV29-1,TGCAGCGTTGAGAGTCCCGGGACAGCGGACTACGAGCAGTACTTC,CSVESPGTADYEQYF
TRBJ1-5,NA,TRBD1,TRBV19,TGTGCCAGTAGTACCGGGACAGGGAATCAGCCCCAGCATTTT,CASSTGTGNQPQHF
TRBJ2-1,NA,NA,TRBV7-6,TGTGCCAGCAGCTTTGCGGGGGCCAGCGATGAGCAGTTCTTC,CASSFAGASDEQFF
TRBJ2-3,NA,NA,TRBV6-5,TGTGCCAGCAGTTACTCGCAGGAATTAAACACAGATACGCAGTATTTT,CASSYSQELNTDTQYF
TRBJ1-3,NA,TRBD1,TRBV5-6,TGTGCCAGCAGCCCCGGGACAGGCTCTGGAAACACCATATATTTT,CASSPGTGSGNTIYF
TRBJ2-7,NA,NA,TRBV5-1,TGCGCCAGCAGCTTGGCACCGCCGGGGAGTTCAGGCGAGCAGTACTTC,CASSLAPPGSSGEQYF
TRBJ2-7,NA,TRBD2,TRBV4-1,TGCGCCAGCAGCCAAGTTAATAGCGGGAGGTACGAGCAGTACTTC,CASSQVNSGRYEQYF
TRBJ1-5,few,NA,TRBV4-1,TGCGCCAGCAGCCAGCGATGGACAGCCTCGTATCAGCCCCAGCATTTT,CASSQRWTASYQPQHF
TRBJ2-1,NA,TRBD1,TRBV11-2,TGTGCCAGCAGCTTAGAATTGGGACAGGGGATTAATGAGCAGTTCTTC,CASSLELGQGINEQFF
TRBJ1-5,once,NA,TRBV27,TGTGCCAGCAGTTTAACTGGTGCGGGTCAGCCCCAGCATTTT,CASSLTGAGQPQHF
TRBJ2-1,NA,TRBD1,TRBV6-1,TGTGCCAGCAGACTCCGGGACAGGGGGCGTGAGCAGTTCTTC,CASRLRDRGREQFF